One and the same sample provided the 4 T cell receptor beta chains below, sequenced in a study of cytomegalovirus exposure and HLA in healthy donors. The PCR had 60 Vbeta and 13 Jbeta primers. Using immunoSEQ multiplex PCR, the repertoire was profiled, and TCRdb retains in-frame clones only, with some absent. The repertoire has 200,000 to 250,000 clones, about 80% of them found once; the top ten carry around 8%. The specimen sequenced was PBMCs. The receptors shown here come from a woman aged 60-75 years in good health and CMV-seropositive.

The chain is built from TRBV19 and TRBJ2-3; 7 bases fit TRBD2. V dropped 8 bases and J dropped 3; count of bases not matched to a gene: 14. This CDR3 contains 16 residues. CDR1 is LNHDA and CDR2 is SQIVND in the germline V gene (reference sequence). Here the CDR3 reads CASVVRGEGKTDTQYF. The CDR3 nucleotides read TGTGCCAGTGTGGTTCGAGGGGAGGGGAAAACAGATACGCAGTATTTT.

This rearrangement joins TRBV2 to TRBJ2-3; D uncertain. The CDR3 is 11 amino acids. Germline V gene data show CDR1 as SNHLY and CDR2 as FYNNEI. The V gene lost 3 bases and the J gene lost 5 bases, with 3 bases spanning the gap. The CDR3 region has the DNA TGTGCCAGCAGTGAGAGAGATACGCAGTATTTT. Translation gives CASSERDTQYF.

Concerning this clone itself: Compared with germline, one end of the junction differs, possibly owing to a read error. The rearrangement links TRBV14 to TRBJ2-7, with no clear D. CDR1 is SGHDN, CDR2 FVKESK, per germline. The CDR3 sequence is 15 residues long. The CDR3 bases are TGTGCCAGCAGCCAAATCGCGTCAGGTTTCTACGAGCAGCACTTC. Translated, it gives CASSQIASGFYEQHF.

The chain combines TRBV6-1 with TRBJ2-5, with TRBD1 identical over 8 bases. CDR3 size: 15 residues. Germline V lookup: CDR1 MNHNS, CDR2 SASEGT. The V and J ends lost 4 bases and 0 bases, in that order; junction bases with no gene match: 4. The CDR3, as DNA: TGTGCCAGCAGTGGGCGACAGGGGTACCAAGAGACCCAGTACTTC. This translates into CASSGRQGYQETQYF.